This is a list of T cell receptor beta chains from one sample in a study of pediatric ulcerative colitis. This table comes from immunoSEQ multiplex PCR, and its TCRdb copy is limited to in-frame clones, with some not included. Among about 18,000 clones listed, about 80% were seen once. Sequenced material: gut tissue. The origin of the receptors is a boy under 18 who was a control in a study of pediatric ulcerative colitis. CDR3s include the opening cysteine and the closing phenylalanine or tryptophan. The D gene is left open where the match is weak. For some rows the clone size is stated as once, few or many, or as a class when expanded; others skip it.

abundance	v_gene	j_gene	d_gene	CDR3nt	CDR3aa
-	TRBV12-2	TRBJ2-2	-	TGTGCAAGTCGCCCCCAGCGCGGGGAGCTGTTTTTT	CASRPQRGELFF
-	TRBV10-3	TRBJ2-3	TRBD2	TGTGCCACCGGGGGGGGCACAGATACGCAGTATTTT	CATGGGTDTQYF
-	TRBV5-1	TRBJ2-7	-	TGCGCCAGCAGCTTGCTGGGTGGGGAGCAGTACTTC	CASSLLGGEQYF
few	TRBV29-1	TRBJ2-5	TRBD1	TGCAGCGTGCACCGCAGGGGGGAGACCCAGTACTTC	CSVHRRGETQYF
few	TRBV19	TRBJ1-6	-	TGTGCCAGTAGTTTCAGGGGTCGGGGTTCACCCCTCCACTTT	CASSFRGRGSPLHF
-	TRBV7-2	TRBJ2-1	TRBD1	TGTGCCAGCAGCTTACGGGTGCAGACAGGGGAGCAGTTCTTC	CASSLRVQTGEQFF
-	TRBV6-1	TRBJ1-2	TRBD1	TGTGCCAGCAGCGAACGGGACAGCCTCTGGGGCTACACCTTC	CASSERDSLWGYTF
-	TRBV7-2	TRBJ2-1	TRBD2	TGTGCCAGCAGAGGCGGGGGGACCTACAATGAGCAGTTCTTC	CASRGGGTYNEQFF
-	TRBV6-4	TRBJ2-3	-	TGTGCCAGCAGTGACTCATCGGGGAGAGCAGATACGCAGTATTTT	CASSDSSGRADTQYF
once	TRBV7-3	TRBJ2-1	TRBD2	TGTGCCAGCAGTCTAGCGGGGGGAATCTACAATGAGCAGTTCTTC	CASSLAGGIYNEQFF